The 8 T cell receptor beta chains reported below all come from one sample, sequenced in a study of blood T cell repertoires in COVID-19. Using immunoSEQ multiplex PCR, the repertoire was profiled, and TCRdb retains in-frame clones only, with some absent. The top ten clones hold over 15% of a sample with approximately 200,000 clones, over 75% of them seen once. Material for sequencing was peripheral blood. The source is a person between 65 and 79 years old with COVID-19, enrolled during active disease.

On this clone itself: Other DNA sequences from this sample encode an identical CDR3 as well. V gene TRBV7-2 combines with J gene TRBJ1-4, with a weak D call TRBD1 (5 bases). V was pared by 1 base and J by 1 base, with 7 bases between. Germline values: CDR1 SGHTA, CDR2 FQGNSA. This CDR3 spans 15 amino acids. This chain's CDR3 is CASSLGGGTNEKLFF. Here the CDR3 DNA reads TGTGCCAGCAGCTTAGGGGGCGGAACTAATGAAAAACTGTTTTTT.

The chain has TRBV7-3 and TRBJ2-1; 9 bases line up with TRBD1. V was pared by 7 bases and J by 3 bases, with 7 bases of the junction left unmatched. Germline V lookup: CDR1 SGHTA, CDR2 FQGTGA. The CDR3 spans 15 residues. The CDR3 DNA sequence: TGTGCCAGCAAAAAGGGGACAGGGAACTACAATGAGCAGTTCTTC. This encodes CASKKGTGNYNEQFF.

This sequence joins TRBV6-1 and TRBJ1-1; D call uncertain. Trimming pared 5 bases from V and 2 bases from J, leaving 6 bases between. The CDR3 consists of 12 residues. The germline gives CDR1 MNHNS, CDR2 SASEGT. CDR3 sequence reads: CASSPPNTEAFF. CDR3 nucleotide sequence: TGTGCCAGCAGTCCCCCAAACACTGAAGCTTTCTTT.

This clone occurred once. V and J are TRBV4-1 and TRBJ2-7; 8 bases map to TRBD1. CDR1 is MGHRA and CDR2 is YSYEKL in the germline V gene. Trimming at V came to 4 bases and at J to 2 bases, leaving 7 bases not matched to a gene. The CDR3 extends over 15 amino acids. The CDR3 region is CASSRGTGETYEQYF. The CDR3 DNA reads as TGCGCCAGCAGCCGGGGGACAGGAGAAACCTACGAGCAGTACTTC.

CDR3 residues: CASSLRREALDTGELFF. The CDR3 DNA sequence: TGCGCCAGCAGCTTGCGCCGGGAAGCCCTGGACACCGGGGAGCTGTTTTTT. The J gene is TRBJ2-2, the V gene TRBV5-1, with D tentatively TRBD2 (5 bases). CDR1 and CDR2 (germline): SGHRS, YFSETQ. This CDR3 spans 17 amino acids. The V end was cut by 1 base, the J end by 3 bases, with 16 bases between.

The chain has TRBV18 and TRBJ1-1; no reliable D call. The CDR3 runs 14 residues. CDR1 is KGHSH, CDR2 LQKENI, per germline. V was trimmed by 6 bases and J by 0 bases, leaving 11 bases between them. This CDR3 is CASSPGVLNTEAFF. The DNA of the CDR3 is TGTGCCAGCTCGCCAGGAGTCCTGAACACTGAAGCTTTCTTT.

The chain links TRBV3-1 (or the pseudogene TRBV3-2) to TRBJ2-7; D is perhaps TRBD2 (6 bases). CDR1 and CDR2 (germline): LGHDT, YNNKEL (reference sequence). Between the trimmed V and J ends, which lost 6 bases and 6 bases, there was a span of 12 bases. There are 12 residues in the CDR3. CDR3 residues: CASSGDWGEQYF. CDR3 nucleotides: TGTGCCAGCAGTGGGGACTGGGGCGAGCAGTACTTC.

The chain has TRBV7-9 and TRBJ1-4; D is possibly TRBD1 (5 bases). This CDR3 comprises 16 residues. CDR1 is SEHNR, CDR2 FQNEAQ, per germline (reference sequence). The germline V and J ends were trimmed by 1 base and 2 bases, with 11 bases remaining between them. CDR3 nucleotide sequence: TGTGCCAGCAGCTTAGGCGCAGCAGGGACTAATGAAAAACTGTTTTTT. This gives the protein CASSLGAAGTNEKLFF. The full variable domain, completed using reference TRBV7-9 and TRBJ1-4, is DTGVSQNPRHKITKRGQNVTFRCDPISEHNRLYWYRQTLGQGPEFLTYFQNEAQLEKSRLLSDRFSAERPKGSFSTLEIQRTEQGDSAMYLCASSLGAAGTNEKLFFGSGTQLSVL.